This T cell receptor (beta chain) was sequenced during a study of blood T cell repertoires in COVID-19. For the study at large: Nucleic acid was either cDNA or gDNA, and it came from T cells, B-cell-depleted T cells, or PBMCs.

CDR3 length: 14 amino acids. Trimming cost V 0 bases and J 1 base, with 6 bases left between them. The V gene's germline CDR1 is SGDLS and CDR2 YYNGEE. Some clones are missing from TCRdb's copy, which holds only in-frame ones; the method was immunoSEQ multiplex PCR. The table includes fewer than 250,000 clones, over 75% detected once. Participants, roughly 18 to 89 years old, spanned under 25 US areas. The chain has TRBV9 and TRBJ2-3; no clear D gene. The specimen sequenced was PBMCs or T cells enriched from blood (not recorded which). This receptor was obtained from a man in his thirties or forties in a cohort exposed to, infected with or recovered from COVID-19 (not recorded which). The CDR3 DNA sequence: TGTGCCAGCAGCGTAGTTGTAGGCACAGATACGCAGTATTTT. Its protein product is CASSVVVGTDTQYF.